The clone carrying this T cell receptor beta chain was observed a few times. Its antigen is not known. Time point meaning: week 47, end of study. Doses comprised 300 ug of mutant IDH1 20-mer peptide each, plus topical imiquimod. The sample originates from a study of a mutant IDH1 vaccine in newly diagnosed glioma. Across the whole study: Vaccines were begun 4-6 weeks after radiotherapy alone, or with temozolomide cycles. It was radiotherapy, temozolomide, or both that patients received previously, with most receiving both. Sex among treated patients split approximately 62% male, around 40% female; mean age was approximately 40 years.

Only in-frame clones appear in the TCRdb table, and some are missing; sequencing was by immunoSEQ multiplex PCR. Among tens of thousands of clones listed, roughly four fifths were seen once. Regarding the study as a whole: Variations in leading peripheral T cell clonotypes appeared to have no connection with pseudoprogression.

The sequencing here drew on PBMCs, taken from a glioma patient whose treatment included an IDH1 peptide vaccine. The source of this sequence is a man aged 25-45 years with glioma.

The CDR3 coding sequence is TGCAGCGTTGAAAGGGGACAGGGAACTGAAGCTTTCTTT. It specifies CSVERGQGTEAFF. The V and J genes are TRBV29-1 and TRBJ1-1, with 9 bases lining up with TRBD1. The ends lost 2 bases at V and 5 bases at J; junction bases unmatched: 3. This CDR3 has 13 amino acids. Germline CDR1 is SQVTM and CDR2 is ANQGSEA.